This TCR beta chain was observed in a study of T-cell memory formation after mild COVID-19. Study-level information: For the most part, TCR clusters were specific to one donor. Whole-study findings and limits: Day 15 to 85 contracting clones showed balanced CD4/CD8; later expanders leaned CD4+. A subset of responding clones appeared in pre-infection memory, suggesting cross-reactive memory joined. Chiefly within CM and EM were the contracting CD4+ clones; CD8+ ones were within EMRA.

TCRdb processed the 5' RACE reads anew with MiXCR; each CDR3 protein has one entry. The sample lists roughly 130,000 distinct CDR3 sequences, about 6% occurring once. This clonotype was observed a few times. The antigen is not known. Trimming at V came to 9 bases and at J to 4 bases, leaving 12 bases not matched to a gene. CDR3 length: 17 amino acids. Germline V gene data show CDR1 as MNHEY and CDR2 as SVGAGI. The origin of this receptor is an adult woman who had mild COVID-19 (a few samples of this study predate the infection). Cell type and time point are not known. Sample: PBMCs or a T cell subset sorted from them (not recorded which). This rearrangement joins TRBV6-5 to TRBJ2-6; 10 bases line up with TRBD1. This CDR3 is CASSRQGASAGANVLTF. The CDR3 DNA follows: TGTGCCAGTTCGAGACAGGGGGCTTCAGCAGGGGCCAACGTCCTGACTTTC.